This note documents a single T cell receptor (beta chain) sequence. No antigen is known for it. The data stem from a study of Ad26.COV2.S vaccination and SARS-CoV-2 variants. Turning to the study itself: A participant enrolled in the COV1001 Ad26.COV2.S trial arm provided the sample. Once, or twice with 56 days between doses, Ad26.COV2.S was given intramuscularly. Findings and limits, study-wide: Placebo and vaccine recipients had non-spike TCR breadth that was similar.

Sequencing used immunoSEQ multiplex PCR; TCRdb keeps in-frame clones, though not all of them. Here the sample spans about 460,000 clones, 80% to 90% being singletons. Treatment: around 19 received Ad26.COV2.S at low or high dose, single or two shots; about 5 received placebo; per-sample allocation not given. At day 63 after the first vaccine or placebo injection, samples were drawn. The administered vaccine (an Ad26 vector) expressed Wuhan-strain SARS-CoV-2 spike. The receptor's source is a person between 18 and 60 years old who received the Ad26.COV2.S COVID-19 vaccine or a placebo. The specimen was peripheral blood, collected in a trial of Ad26.COV2.S vaccine versus placebo.

For the CDR3, the DNA is TGTGCCAGCAGCCAAGTATCGGGGCGCTCCTACAATGAGCAGTTCTTC. The encoded protein is CASSQVSGRSYNEQFF. V and J are TRBV3-1 (or the pseudogene TRBV3-2) and TRBJ2-1, with D perhaps given as TRBD1 or TRBD2 (5 bases each). Trimming pared 1 base from V and 0 bases from J, leaving 10 bases between. This CDR3 is built from 16 residues. CDR1 is LGHDT and CDR2 is YNNKEL in the germline V gene (reference sequence).